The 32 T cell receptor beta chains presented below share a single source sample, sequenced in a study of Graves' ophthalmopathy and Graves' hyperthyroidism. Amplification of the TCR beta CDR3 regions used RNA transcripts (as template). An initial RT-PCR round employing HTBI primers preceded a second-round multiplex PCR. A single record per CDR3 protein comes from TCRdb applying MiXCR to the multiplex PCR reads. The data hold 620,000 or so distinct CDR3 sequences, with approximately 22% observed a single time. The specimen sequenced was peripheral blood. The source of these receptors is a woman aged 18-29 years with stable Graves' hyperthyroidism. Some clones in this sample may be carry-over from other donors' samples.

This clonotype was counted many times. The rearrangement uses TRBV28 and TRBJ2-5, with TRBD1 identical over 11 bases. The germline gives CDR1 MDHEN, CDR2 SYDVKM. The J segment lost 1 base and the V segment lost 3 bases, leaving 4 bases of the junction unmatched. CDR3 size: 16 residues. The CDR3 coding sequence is TGTGCCAGCAGTTTGGGGGGGACAGGGGGCCAAGAGACCCAGTACTTC. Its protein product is CASSLGGTGGQETQYF.

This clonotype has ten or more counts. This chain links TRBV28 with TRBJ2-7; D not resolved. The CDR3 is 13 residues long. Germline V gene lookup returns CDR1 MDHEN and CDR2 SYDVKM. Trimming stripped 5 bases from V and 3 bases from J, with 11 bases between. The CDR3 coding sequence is TGTGCCAGCAGTAAAGACAATAGCTACGAGCAGTACTTC. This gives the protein CASSKDNSYEQYF.

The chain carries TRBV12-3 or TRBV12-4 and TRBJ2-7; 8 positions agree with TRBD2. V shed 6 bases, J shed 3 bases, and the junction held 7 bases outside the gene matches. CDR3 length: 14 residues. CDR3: CASSLLSGNYEQYF. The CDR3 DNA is TGTGCCAGCAGCCTACTTAGCGGGAACTACGAGCAGTACTTC.

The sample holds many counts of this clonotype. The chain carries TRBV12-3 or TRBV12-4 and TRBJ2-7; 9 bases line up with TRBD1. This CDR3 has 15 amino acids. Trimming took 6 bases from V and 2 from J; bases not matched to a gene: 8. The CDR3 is CASRNRGQGAYEQYF. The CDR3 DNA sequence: TGTGCCAGCAGGAACAGGGGGCAGGGAGCCTACGAGCAGTACTTC.

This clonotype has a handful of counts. The CDR3 reads CASIGTGPGANVLTF. CDR3 nucleotide sequence: TGTGCCAGCATTGGGACAGGCCCTGGGGCCAACGTCCTGACTTTC. The rearrangement uses TRBV6-1 and TRBJ2-6; 8 bases agree with TRBD1. Germline CDR1 and CDR2: MNHNS and SASEGT. This CDR3 has 15 amino acids. The ends lost 7 bases at V and 2 bases at J; junction bases unmatched: 4.

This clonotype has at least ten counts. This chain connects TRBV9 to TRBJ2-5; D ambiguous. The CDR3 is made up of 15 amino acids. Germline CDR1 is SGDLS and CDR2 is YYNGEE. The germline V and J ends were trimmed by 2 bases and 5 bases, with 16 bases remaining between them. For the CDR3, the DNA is TGTGCCAGCAGCGTTATAGGGCAACCTGGGGAGACCCAGTACTTC. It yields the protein CASSVIGQPGETQYF.

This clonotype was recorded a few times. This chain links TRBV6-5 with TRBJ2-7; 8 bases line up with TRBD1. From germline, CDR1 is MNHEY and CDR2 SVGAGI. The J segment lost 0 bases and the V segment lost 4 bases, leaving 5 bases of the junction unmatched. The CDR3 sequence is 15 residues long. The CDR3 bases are TGTGCCAGCAGTTCCGGGACAGGCCCCTCCTACGAGCAGTACTTC. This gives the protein CASSSGTGPSYEQYF.

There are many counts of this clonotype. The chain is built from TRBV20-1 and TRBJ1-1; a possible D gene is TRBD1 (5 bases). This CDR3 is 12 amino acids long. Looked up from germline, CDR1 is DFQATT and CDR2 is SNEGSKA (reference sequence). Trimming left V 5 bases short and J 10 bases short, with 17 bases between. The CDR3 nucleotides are TGCAGTGCTGGCGGGGGGACGGCGGGAGCTTTCTTT. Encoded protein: CSAGGGTAGAFF.

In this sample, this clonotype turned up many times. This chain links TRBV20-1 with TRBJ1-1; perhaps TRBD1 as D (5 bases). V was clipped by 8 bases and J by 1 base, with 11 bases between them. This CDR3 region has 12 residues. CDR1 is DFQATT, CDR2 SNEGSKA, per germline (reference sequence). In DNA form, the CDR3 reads TGCAGTTTCTTCGGGGCGAACACTGAAGCTTTCTTT. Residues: CSFFGANTEAFF.

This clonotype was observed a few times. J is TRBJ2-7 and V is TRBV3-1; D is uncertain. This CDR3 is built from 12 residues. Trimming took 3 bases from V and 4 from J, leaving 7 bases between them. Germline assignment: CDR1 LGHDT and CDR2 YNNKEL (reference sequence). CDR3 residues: CASSHAEYEQYF. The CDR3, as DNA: TGTGCCAGCAGCCACGCTGAATACGAGCAGTACTTC.

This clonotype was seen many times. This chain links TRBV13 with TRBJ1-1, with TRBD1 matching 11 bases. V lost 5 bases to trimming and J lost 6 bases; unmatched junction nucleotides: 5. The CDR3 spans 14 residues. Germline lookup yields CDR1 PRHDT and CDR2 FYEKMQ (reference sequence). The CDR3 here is CASSPDRGHPEAFF. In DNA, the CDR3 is TGTGCCAGCAGCCCGGACAGGGGGCACCCTGAAGCTTTCTTT.

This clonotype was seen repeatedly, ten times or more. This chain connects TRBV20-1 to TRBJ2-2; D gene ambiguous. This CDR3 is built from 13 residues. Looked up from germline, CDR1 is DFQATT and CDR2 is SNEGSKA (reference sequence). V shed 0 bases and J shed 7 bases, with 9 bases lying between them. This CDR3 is CSARDGKGGELFF. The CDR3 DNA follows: TGCAGTGCTAGAGATGGCAAGGGCGGGGAGCTGTTTTTT.

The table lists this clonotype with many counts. In DNA, the CDR3 is TGTGCCAGCAGTTACTGGGCAGAAGCTTTCTTT. Amino acids: CASSYWAEAFF. This chain uses TRBV6-2 or TRBV6-3 with TRBJ1-1; no clear D. V lost 1 base to trimming and J lost 8 bases, with 5 bases between them. The CDR3 totals 11 residues. Germline CDR1 reads MNHEY; CDR2 reads SVGEGT.

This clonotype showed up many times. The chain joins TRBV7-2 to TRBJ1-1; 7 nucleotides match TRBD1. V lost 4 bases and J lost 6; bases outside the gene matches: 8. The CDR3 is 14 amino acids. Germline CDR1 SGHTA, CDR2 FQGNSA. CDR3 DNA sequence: TGTGCCAGCAGCTCTAGACAGGGTTTCGCTGAAGCTTTCTTT. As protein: CASSSRQGFAEAFF. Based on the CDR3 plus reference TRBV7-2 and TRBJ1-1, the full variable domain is GAGVSQSPSNKVTEKGKDVELRCDPISGHTALYWYRQSLGQGLEFLIYFQGNSAPDKSGLPSDRFSAERTGGSVSTLTIQRTQQEDSAVYLCASSSRQGFAEAFFGQGTRLTVV.

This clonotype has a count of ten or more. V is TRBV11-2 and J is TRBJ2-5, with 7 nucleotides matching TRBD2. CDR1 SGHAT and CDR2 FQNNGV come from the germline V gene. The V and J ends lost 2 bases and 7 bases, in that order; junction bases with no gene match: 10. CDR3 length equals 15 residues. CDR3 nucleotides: TGTGCCAGCAGCTTACTAGCGGACATGGGTCGGACCCAGTACTTC. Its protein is CASSLLADMGRTQYF. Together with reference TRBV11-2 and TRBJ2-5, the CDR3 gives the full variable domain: EAGVAQSPRYKIIEKRQSVAFWCNPISGHATLYWYQQILGQGPKLLIQFQNNGVVDDSQLPKDRFSAERLKGVDSTLKIQPAKLEDSAVYLCASSLLADMGRTQYFGPGTRLLVL.

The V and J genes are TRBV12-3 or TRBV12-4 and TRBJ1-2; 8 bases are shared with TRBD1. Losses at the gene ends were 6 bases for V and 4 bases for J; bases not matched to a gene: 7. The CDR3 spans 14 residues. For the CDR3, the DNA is TGTGCCAGCAGACTCACAGGGGGAGGCTATGGCTACACCTTC. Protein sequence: CASRLTGGGYGYTF.

The CDR3 loop is CASSLSTGGGRYEQYF. The CDR3 coding sequence is TGTGCCAGCAGCTTATCTACGGGGGGGGGCCGGTACGAGCAGTACTTC. The chain is built from TRBV13 and TRBJ2-7; 8 bases align to TRBD2. Germline assignment: CDR1 PRHDT and CDR2 FYEKMQ (reference sequence). This CDR3 has 16 amino acids. V shed 2 bases and J 4 bases; nucleotides not matched to a gene: 10.

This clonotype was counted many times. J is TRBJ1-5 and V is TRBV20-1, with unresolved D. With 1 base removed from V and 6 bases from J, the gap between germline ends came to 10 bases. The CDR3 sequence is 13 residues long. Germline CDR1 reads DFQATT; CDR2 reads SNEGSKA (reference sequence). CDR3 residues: CSARVRESQPQHF. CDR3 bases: TGCAGTGCTAGAGTGAGGGAAAGTCAGCCCCAGCATTTT.

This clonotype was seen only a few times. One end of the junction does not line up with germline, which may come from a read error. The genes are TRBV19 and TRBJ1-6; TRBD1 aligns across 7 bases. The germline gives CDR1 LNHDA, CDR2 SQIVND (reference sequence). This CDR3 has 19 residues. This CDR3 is CASSIDAGTASSYNSPLHF. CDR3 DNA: TGTGCCAGTAGTATAGACGCCGGGACAGCGAGCTCCTATAACTCACCCCTCCACTTT.

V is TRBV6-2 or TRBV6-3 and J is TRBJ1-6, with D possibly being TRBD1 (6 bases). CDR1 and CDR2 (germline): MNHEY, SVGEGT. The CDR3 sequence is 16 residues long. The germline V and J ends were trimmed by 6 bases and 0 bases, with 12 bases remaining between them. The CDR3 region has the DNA TGTGCCAGCAGAAGCACAGGGAGCTCCTATAATTCACCCCTCCACTTT. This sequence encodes CASRSTGSSYNSPLHF.

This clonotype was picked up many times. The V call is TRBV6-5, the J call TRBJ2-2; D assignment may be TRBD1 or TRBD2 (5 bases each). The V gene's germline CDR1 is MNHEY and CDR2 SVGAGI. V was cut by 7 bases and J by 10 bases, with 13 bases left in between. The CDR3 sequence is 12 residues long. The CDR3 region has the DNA TGTGCCAGCACTTGGGACCCCTTGGAGCTGTTTTTT. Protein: CASTWDPLELFF.

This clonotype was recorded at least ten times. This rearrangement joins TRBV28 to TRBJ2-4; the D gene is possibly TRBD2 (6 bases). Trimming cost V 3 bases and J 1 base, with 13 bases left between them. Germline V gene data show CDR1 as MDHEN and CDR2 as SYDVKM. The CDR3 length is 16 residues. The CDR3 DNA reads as TGTGCCAGCAGTTTGGGAGGAGGGGTTGCCAAAAACATTCAGTACTTC. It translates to CASSLGGGVAKNIQYF.

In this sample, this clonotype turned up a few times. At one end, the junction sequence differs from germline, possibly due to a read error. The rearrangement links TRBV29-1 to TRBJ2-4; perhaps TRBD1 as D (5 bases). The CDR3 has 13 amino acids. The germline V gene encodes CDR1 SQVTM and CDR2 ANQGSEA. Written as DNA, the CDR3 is TGCAGCGTTGAAGATGGGGCCAAAAACATTAAGTACTTC. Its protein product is CSVEDGAKNIKYF.

The CDR3 is CASRYPGGTQYF. The CDR3 coding sequence is TGTGCCAGCAGATACCCCGGAGGGACCCAGTACTTC. V usage is TRBV6-5 and J usage is TRBJ2-5; a possible D gene is TRBD2 (5 bases). CDR1 is MNHEY, CDR2 SVGAGI, per germline. Trimming cost V 6 bases and J 7 bases, with 12 bases left between them. This CDR3 is 12 amino acids long.

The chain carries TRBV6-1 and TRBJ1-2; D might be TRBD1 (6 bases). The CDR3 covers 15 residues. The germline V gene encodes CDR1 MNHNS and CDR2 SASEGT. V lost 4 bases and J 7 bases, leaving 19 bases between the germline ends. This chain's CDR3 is CASSVGGRWLFGYTF. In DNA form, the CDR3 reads TGTGCCAGCAGTGTGGGGGGGCGGTGGCTATTTGGCTACACCTTC.

The CDR3 nucleotides are TGTGCCAGCAGCCAAGCATCCCGGGGTTACTACGAGCAGTACTTC. Protein: CASSQASRGYYEQYF. The rearrangement uses TRBV3-1 and TRBJ2-7, with TRBD2 as a possible D gene (5 bases). Germline CDR1 LGHDT, CDR2 YNNKEL (reference sequence). The CDR3 length is 15 residues. Trimming took 1 base from V and 3 from J, leaving 13 bases between them.

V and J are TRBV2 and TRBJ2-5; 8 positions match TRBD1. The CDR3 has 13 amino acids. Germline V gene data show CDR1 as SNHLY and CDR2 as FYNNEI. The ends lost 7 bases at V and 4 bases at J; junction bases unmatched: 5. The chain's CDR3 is CASTGQGGETQYF. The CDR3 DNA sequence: TGTGCCAGCACCGGACAGGGAGGAGAGACCCAGTACTTC.

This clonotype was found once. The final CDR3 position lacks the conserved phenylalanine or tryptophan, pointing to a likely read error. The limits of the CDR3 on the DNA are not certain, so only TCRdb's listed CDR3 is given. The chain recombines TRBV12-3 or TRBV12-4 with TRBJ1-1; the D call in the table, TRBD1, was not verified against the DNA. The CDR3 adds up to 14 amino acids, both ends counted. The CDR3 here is CASNFRQTNTEALV.

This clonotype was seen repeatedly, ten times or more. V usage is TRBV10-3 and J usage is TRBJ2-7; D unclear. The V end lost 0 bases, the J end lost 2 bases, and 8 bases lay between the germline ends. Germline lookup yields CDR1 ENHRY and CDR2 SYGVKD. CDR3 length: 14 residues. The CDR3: CAISESPKAYEQYF. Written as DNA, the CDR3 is TGTGCCATCAGTGAGTCGCCCAAAGCCTACGAGCAGTACTTC.

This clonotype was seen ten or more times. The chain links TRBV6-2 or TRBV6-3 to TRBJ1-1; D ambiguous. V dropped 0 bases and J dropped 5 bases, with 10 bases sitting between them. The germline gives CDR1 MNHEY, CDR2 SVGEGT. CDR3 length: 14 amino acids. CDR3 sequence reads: CASSYSLGGTEAFF. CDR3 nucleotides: TGTGCCAGCAGTTACTCGTTGGGAGGAACTGAAGCTTTCTTT.

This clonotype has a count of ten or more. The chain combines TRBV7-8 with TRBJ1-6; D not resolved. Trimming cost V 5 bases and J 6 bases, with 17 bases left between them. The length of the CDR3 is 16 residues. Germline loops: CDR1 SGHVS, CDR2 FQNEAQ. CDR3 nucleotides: TGTGCCAGCAGCCTAGGGCGTCTCCCGGCTAATTCACCCCTCCACTTT. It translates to CASSLGRLPANSPLHF. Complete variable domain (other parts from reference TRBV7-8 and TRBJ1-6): GAGVSQSPRYKVAKRGQDVALRCDPISGHVSLFWYQQALGQGPEFLTYFQNEAQLDKSGLPSDRFFAERPEGSVSTLKIQRTQQEDSAVYLCASSLGRLPANSPLHFGNGTRLTVT.

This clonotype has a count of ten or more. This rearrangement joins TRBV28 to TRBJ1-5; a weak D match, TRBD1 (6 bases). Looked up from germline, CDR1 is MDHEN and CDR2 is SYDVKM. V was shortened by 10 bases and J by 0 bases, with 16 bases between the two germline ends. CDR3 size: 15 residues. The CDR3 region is CATLDRSPSNQPQHF. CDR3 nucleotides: TGTGCCACCCTAGACAGGAGCCCTAGCAATCAGCCCCAGCATTTT.